This T cell receptor (beta chain) was identified in a study of blood T cells in healthy people across ages. The study's findings and limits: Whereas aged donors had fewer naive CD4+ cells, long-lived donors had more of them and higher diversity. TCR beta diversity per million T cells fell roughly linearly with age.

Through a sample-barcoded 5' primer and a J-beta primer mix, a second PCR was run for about 6 to 11 cycles. Using its own MiXCR run on the 5' RACE reads, TCRdb lists one record per CDR3 protein. The sample shows 600,000 to 650,000 distinct CDR3 sequences, under 65% of them seen only once. Only a few counts were recorded for this clonotype. Its antigen is unidentified. This clonotype was sampled from a man in his 60s in good health. The sequencing input was blood.

CDR3 region: CASSSGLASDEQFF. The CDR3, as DNA: TGCGCCAGCAGCTCGGGACTAGCGAGCGATGAGCAGTTCTTC. The V call is TRBV5-1, the J call TRBJ2-1, with TRBD2 matching over 10 bases. Germline CDR1 reads SGHRS; CDR2 reads YFSETQ. The CDR3 loop spans 14 amino acids. The junction had 5 bases not matched to a gene; V was cut back by 3 bases and J by 8 bases. Full variable domain (remainder filled in from reference TRBV5-1 and TRBJ2-1): KAGVTQTPRYLIKTRGQQVTLSCSPISGHRSVSWYQQTPGQGLQFLFEYFSETQRNKGNFPGRFSGRQFSNSRSEMNVSTLELGDSALYLCASSSGLASDEQFFGPGTRLTVL.